The 12 T cell receptor beta chains below were found in one sample sequenced in a study of cytomegalovirus exposure and HLA in healthy donors. PCR employed 60 Vbeta and 13 Jbeta primers. Method: immunoSEQ multiplex PCR; TCRdb's copy keeps in-frame clones and lacks some. The sample consists of 150,000 to 200,000 clones, about three quarters of them appearing once. The specimen was PBMCs. The receptors stem from a middle-aged man in good health and CMV-seropositive.

This clone was found a few times. J is TRBJ2-6 and V is TRBV27; TRBD1 aligns across 10 bases. The V segment lost 2 bases and the J segment 4 bases; nucleotides outside the gene matches: 11. There are 19 residues in the CDR3. Germline loops: CDR1 MNHEY, CDR2 SMNVEV (reference sequence). Here the CDR3 reads CASSLSSWGQGTGANVLTF. DNA for the CDR3: TGTGCCAGCAGTTTAAGTTCTTGGGGACAGGGGACGGGGGCCAACGTCCTGACTTTC.

The genes are TRBV7-8 and TRBJ2-3; no definite D call. Trimming took off 3 bases at V and 11 bases at J, with 15 bases between the two ends. CDR1 is SGHVS, CDR2 FQNEAQ, per germline. The CDR3 is made up of 13 amino acids. CDR3 sequence reads: CASSFQTQSGQYF. The CDR3 nucleotides are TGTGCCAGCAGCTTCCAAACACAATCGGGGCAGTATTTT.

V and J are TRBV5-1 and TRBJ2-1; D is ambiguous. This CDR3 spans 14 amino acids. CDR1 is SGHRS and CDR2 is YFSETQ in the germline V gene. The V end lost 7 bases, the J end lost 5 bases, and 16 bases lay between the germline ends. The CDR3 sequence: CASYDTSTNNEQFF. The CDR3 DNA sequence: TGCGCCAGCTACGACACCTCAACAAACAATGAGCAGTTCTTC.

In its sample, this clone was seen a few times. The V and J genes are TRBV6-5 and TRBJ1-1; D is uncertain. There are 14 residues in the CDR3. Trimming left V 5 bases short and J 7 bases short, with 17 bases between. Germline V gene data show CDR1 as MNHEY and CDR2 as SVGAGI. The CDR3 reads CASSEVVRGIEAFF. CDR3 bases: TGTGCCAGCAGTGAAGTGGTAAGAGGGATTGAAGCTTTCTTT.

This rearrangement joins TRBV7-6 to TRBJ1-6, with D hard to call. The CDR3 is 14 residues long. The V end was cut by 6 bases, the J end by 7 bases, with 13 bases between. CDR1 is SGHVS, CDR2 FNYEAQ, per germline. The CDR3 bases are TGTGCCAGCAGGAACGAGGGTGTGAATTCACCCCTCCACTTT. This codes for CASRNEGVNSPLHF.

The chain employs TRBV28 and TRBJ2-7, with TRBD2 as a possible D gene (7 bases). The V gene's germline CDR1 is MDHEN and CDR2 SYDVKM. The CDR3 is 15 residues long. V gave up 2 bases and J gave up 7 bases, with 18 bases separating them. This chain's CDR3 is CASSLGGASTGEQYF. The CDR3 DNA sequence: TGTGCCAGCAGTTTAGGGGGGGCCTCAACGGGGGAGCAGTACTTC.

The J gene is TRBJ2-5, the V gene TRBV19; perhaps TRBD2 as D (6 bases). The CDR3 has 13 amino acids. V lost 5 bases, J lost 7 bases, and 14 bases lay in between. CDR1 is LNHDA, CDR2 SQIVND, per germline (reference sequence). Written as DNA, the CDR3 is TGTGCCAGTAGTGAGGGACTTGGAAGGACCCAGTACTTC. This translates into CASSEGLGRTQYF.

The chain combines TRBV7-2 with TRBJ1-6, with D possibly matching TRBD1 (6 bases). This CDR3 has 15 residues. V lost 4 bases to trimming and J lost 10 bases, with 17 bases between them. Germline V gene data show CDR1 as SGHTA and CDR2 as FQGNSA. The CDR3 DNA is TGTGCCAGCAGCTCGCCGGGGACACGGAGCTCACCCCTCCACTTT. This encodes CASSSPGTRSSPLHF. The full variable domain, completed using reference TRBV7-2 and TRBJ1-6, is GAGVSQSPSNKVTEKGKDVELRCDPISGHTALYWYRQSLGQGLEFLIYFQGNSAPDKSGLPSDRFSAERTGGSVSTLTIQRTQQEDSAVYLCASSSPGTRSSPLHFGNGTRLTVT.

The V call is TRBV11-1, the J call TRBJ2-7; TRBD2 is a possible D gene (6 bases). The CDR3 is 14 amino acids. Trimming cost V 4 bases and J 3 bases, with 13 bases left between them. Germline values: CDR1 SGHAT, CDR2 FQDESV (reference sequence). CDR3: CASSSGLEYYEQYF. CDR3 nucleotide sequence: TGTGCCAGCAGCTCGGGACTTGAGTACTACGAGCAGTACTTC.

There are a few counts of this clone. The CDR3 protein is CASSETEETQYF. The CDR3 DNA reads TGTGCCAGCAGTGAGACAGAAGAGACCCAGTACTTC. The chain couples TRBV2 to TRBJ2-5, with TRBD1 as a possible D gene (5 bases). The length of the CDR3 is 12 residues. Germline V gene lookup returns CDR1 SNHLY and CDR2 FYNNEI. Trimming took off 3 bases at V and 3 bases at J, with 5 bases between the two ends.

This clone was observed a few times. The rearrangement uses TRBV5-1 and TRBJ1-1; TRBD1 matches 7 bases. V lost 2 bases and J lost 10; bases outside the gene matches: 8. The CDR3 spans 13 residues. CDR1 and CDR2 from the germline V gene are SGHRS and YFSETQ. In DNA, the CDR3 is TGCGCCAGCAGCTTTTGGACAGGTAAAGGAGCTTTCTTT. This encodes CASSFWTGKGAFF.

The rearrangement joins TRBV2 to TRBJ1-2, with TRBD1 matching 10 bases. CDR3 size: 13 residues. The V and J ends lost 3 bases and 8 bases, in that order; junction bases with no gene match: 3. Germline CDR1 and CDR2: SNHLY and FYNNEI. CDR3 residues: CASSDLDRGGYTF. In nucleotides, the CDR3 is TGTGCCAGCAGTGACTTGGACAGGGGGGGCTACACCTTC. Based on the CDR3 plus reference TRBV2 and TRBJ1-2, the full variable domain is EPEVTQTPSHQVTQMGQEVILRCVPISNHLYFYWYRQILGQKVEFLVSFYNNEISEKSEIFDDQFSVERPDGSNFTLKIRSTKLEDSAMYFCASSDLDRGGYTFGSGTRLTVV.